These 3 T cell receptor beta chains share one sample of origin, sequenced in a study of neurological immune-mediated disorders. TCRdb called the 5' RACE reads again in MiXCR, with one record for every CDR3 protein. The table records around 70,000 distinct CDR3 sequences, less than 5.5% of them present only once. Sample: PBMCs. All receptors derive from a woman in her 30s with multiple sclerosis.

This clonotype showed up many times. The gene calls are TRBV5-6 and TRBJ2-3; 8 nucleotides line up with TRBD1. Germline CDR1 and CDR2: SGHDT and YYEEEE. There are 18 residues in the CDR3. Germline trimming cut 2 bases from V and 3 bases from J; bases unmatched to any gene: 14. Here the CDR3 DNA reads TGTGCCAGCAGCTTCGGTTGGGGGGACAGGTTTAGGACAGATACGCAGTATTTT. This codes for CASSFGWGDRFRTDTQYF.

In this sample, this clonotype turned up many times. The chain couples TRBV5-6 to TRBJ1-3, with D possibly TRBD1 on 6 matching bases. The CDR3 extends over 17 amino acids. Trimming took 1 base from V and 0 from J, leaving 14 bases between them. CDR1 is SGHDT and CDR2 is YYEEEE in the germline V gene. As DNA, the CDR3 is TGTGCCAGCAGCTTGCAGGGGTGGGGGAGCTCTGGAAACACCATATATTTT. Protein: CASSLQGWGSSGNTIYF.

As for this clonotype: A much larger clone differs by one base, so this may be a read error. CDR3 residues: CASRNECEQYF. The CDR3, as DNA: TGTGCCAGCAGAAATGAATGCGAGCAGTACTTC. The gene calls are TRBV21-1 and TRBJ2-7. TRBV21-1 is a pseudogene locus. The CDR3 is 11 amino acids.